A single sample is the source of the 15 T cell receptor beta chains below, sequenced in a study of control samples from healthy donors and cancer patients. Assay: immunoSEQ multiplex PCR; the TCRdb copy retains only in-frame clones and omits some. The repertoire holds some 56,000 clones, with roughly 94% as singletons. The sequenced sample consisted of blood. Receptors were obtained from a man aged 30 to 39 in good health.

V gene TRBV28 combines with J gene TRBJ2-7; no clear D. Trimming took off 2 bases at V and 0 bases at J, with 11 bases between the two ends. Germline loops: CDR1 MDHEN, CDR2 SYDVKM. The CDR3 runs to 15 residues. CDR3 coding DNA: TGTGCCAGCAGTTTAGGCGGCAGAAGCTCCTACGAGCAGTACTTC. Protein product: CASSLGGRSSYEQYF.

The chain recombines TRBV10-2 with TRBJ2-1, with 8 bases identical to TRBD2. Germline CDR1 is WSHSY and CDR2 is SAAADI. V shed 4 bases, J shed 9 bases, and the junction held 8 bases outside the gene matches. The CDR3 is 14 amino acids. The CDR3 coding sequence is TGCGCCAGCAGTGGGTCGGGAGGGCCCGGTGAGCAGTTCTTC. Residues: CASSGSGGPGEQFF.

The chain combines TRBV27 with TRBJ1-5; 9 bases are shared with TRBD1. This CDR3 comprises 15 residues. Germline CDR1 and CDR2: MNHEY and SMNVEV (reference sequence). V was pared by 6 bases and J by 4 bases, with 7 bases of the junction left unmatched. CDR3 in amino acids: CASRRDREWNQPQHF. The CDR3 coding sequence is TGTGCCAGCAGACGGGACAGGGAGTGGAATCAGCCCCAGCATTTT.

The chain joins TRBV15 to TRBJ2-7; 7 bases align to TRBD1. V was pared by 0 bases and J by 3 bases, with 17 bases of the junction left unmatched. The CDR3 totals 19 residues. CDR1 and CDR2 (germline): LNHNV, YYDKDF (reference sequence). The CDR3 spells CATSRDPFQTGTEFYEQYF. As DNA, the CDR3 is TGTGCCACCAGCAGAGATCCTTTCCAGACGGGGACAGAGTTCTACGAGCAGTACTTC.

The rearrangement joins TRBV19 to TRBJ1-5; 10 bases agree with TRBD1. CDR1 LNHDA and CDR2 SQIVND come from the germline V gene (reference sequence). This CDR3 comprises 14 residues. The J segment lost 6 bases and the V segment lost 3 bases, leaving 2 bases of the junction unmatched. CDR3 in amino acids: CASSIGTGAQPQHF. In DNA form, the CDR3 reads TGTGCCAGTAGTATTGGGACAGGGGCTCAGCCCCAGCATTTT.

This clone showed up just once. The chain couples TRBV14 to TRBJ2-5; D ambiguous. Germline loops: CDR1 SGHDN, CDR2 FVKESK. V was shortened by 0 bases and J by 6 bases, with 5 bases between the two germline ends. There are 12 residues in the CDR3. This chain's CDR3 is CASSQERKTQYF. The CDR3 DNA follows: TGTGCCAGCAGCCAAGAAAGGAAGACCCAGTACTTC.

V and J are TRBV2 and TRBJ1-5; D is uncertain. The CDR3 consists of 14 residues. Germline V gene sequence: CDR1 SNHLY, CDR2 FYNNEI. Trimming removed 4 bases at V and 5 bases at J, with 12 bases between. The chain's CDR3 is CASSVSQLHQPQHF. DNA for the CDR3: TGTGCCAGCAGTGTTTCTCAGTTGCATCAGCCCCAGCATTTT.

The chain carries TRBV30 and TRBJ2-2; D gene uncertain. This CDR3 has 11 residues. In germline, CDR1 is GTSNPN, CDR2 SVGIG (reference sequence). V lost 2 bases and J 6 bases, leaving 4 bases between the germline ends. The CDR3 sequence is CAWSPSGELFF. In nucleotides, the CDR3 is TGTGCCTGGAGTCCGTCCGGGGAGCTGTTTTTT.

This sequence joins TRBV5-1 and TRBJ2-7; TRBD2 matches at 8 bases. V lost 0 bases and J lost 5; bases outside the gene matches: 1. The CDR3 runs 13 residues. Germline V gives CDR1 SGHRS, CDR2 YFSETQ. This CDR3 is CASSLELADEQYF. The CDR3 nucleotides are TGCGCCAGCAGCTTGGAACTAGCGGACGAGCAGTACTTC.

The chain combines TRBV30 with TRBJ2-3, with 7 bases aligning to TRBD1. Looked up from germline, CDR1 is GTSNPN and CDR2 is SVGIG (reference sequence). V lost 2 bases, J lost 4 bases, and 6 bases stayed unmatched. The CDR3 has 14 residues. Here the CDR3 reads CAWSRDSVSDTQYF. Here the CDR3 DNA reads TGTGCCTGGAGTCGGGACAGCGTCTCAGATACGCAGTATTTT.

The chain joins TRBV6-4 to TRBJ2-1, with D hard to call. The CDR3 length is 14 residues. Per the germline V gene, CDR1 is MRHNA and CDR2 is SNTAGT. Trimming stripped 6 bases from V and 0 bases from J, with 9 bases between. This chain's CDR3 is CASSPSSSYNEQFF. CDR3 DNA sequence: TGTGCCAGCAGCCCAAGTAGCTCCTACAATGAGCAGTTCTTC.

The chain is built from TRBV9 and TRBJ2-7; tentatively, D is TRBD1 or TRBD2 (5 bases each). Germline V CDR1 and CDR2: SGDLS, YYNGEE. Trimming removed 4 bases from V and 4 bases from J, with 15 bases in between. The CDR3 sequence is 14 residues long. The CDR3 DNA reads TGTGCCAGCAGCCCAGGGACGGATTTTTACGAGCAGTACTTC. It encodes CASSPGTDFYEQYF.

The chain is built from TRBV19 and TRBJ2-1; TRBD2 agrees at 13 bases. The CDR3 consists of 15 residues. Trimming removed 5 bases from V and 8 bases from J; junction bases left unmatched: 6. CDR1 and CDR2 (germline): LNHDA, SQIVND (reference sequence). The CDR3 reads CASSPGTSGNDEQFF. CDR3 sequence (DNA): TGTGCCAGTAGTCCCGGGACTAGCGGGAACGATGAGCAGTTCTTC.

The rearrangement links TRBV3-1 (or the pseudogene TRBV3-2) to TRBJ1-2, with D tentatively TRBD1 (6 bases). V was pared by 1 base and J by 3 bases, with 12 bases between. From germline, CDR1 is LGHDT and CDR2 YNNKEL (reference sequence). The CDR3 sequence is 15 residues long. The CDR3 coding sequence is TGTGCCAGCAGCCAAGCCAGGGGTAGCTACTATGGCTACACCTTC. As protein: CASSQARGSYYGYTF.

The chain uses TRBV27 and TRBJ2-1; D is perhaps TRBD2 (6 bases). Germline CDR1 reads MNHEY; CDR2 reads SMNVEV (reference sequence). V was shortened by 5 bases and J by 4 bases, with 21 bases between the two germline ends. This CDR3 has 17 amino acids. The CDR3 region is CASSPPTSLGSYNEQFF. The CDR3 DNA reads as TGTGCCAGCAGTCCACCGACTAGTTTGGGGAGTTACAATGAGCAGTTCTTC.